The 20 T cell receptor beta chains in this list originate from one sample, sequenced in a study of STAT5B mutations in CD4+ large granular lymphocyte leukemia. Generated by immunoSEQ multiplex PCR, the TCRdb table keeps only in-frame clones and is missing some. The sample contains tens of thousands of clones, approximately 89% of which appear only once. Source material: CD4+ T cells from blood buffy coats. The receptors were gathered from a human donor in good health.

The V call is TRBV14, the J call TRBJ1-2; the D gene is possibly TRBD1 (5 bases). V lost 1 base and J lost 4, with 25 bases in between. Germline V lookup: CDR1 SGHDN, CDR2 FVKESK. This CDR3 region has 19 residues. CDR3 sequence reads: CASSQARAFLGPPLYGYTF. Here the CDR3 DNA reads TGTGCCAGCAGCCAAGCGCGGGCCTTTTTGGGGCCCCCTCTCTATGGCTACACCTTC.

The V call is TRBV20-1, the J call TRBJ2-7, with TRBD1 as a possible D gene (6 bases). The V end was cut by 0 bases, the J end by 6 bases, with 6 bases between. Germline V gene data show CDR1 as DFQATT and CDR2 as SNEGSKA (reference sequence). There are 11 residues in the CDR3. CDR3 in DNA: TGCAGTGCTAGAGAAGGGGGCGAGCAGTACTTC. It translates to CSAREGGEQYF.

This sequence joins TRBV5-1 and TRBJ1-5, with TRBD1 matching over 7 bases. The CDR3 runs to 13 residues. Germline CDR1 SGHRS, CDR2 YFSETQ. V lost 0 bases, J lost 7 bases, and 1 base stayed unmatched. The CDR3 sequence is CASSLGDSQPQHF. The DNA for the CDR3 is TGCGCCAGCAGCTTGGGGGACAGCCAGCCCCAGCATTTT.

This clone was seen once. The rearrangement links TRBV9 to TRBJ1-1, with 10 bases matching TRBD1. There are 13 residues in the CDR3. Germline lookup yields CDR1 SGDLS and CDR2 YYNGEE. V lost 3 bases to trimming and J lost 8 bases; unmatched junction nucleotides: 4. CDR3 sequence reads: CASSDRDRGEAFF. The CDR3 bases are TGTGCCAGCAGCGACCGGGACAGGGGAGAAGCTTTCTTT.

V gene TRBV5-4 combines with J gene TRBJ2-2, with D maybe TRBD2 (6 bases). The V and J ends lost 2 bases and 4 bases respectively, with 12 bases between them. Germline V gene lookup returns CDR1 SGHNT and CDR2 YYREEE (reference sequence). CDR3 length: 15 amino acids. The CDR3 spells CASSLGRGITGELFF. Here the CDR3 DNA reads TGTGCCAGCAGCTTAGGGCGGGGAATCACCGGGGAGCTGTTTTTT.

This clone has just one count. CDR3 sequence reads: CASSTLGRGRARDTQYF. The CDR3, as DNA: TGTGCCAGCAGCACCCTCGGGCGCGGGAGGGCCCGCGATACGCAGTATTTT. The chain is built from TRBV11-3 and TRBJ2-3, with 9 bases identical to TRBD2. The CDR3 is made up of 17 amino acids. Germline V gene sequence: CDR1 SGHNT, CDR2 YENEEA. J was trimmed by 6 bases and V by 5 bases; bases with no gene match: 15.

The chain joins TRBV10-1 to TRBJ1-1, with D hard to call. Looked up from germline, CDR1 is WNHNN and CDR2 is SYGVQD (reference sequence). Between the trimmed V and J ends, which lost 5 bases and 2 bases, there was a span of 9 bases. The CDR3 extends over 13 amino acids. Here the CDR3 reads CASSLSGNTEAFF. For the CDR3, the DNA is TGCGCCAGCAGTTTGTCAGGAAACACTGAAGCTTTCTTT.

This chain links TRBV5-1 with TRBJ2-3; D not certain. There are 15 residues in the CDR3. Between the trimmed V and J ends, which lost 0 bases and 4 bases, there was a span of 12 bases. Germline CDR1 reads SGHRS; CDR2 reads YFSETQ. Here the CDR3 reads CASSLGPGGADTQYF. The CDR3 DNA reads TGCGCCAGCAGCTTGGGTCCAGGCGGCGCAGATACGCAGTATTTT.

V and J are TRBV7-2 and TRBJ2-3, with 7 positions matching TRBD2. J was trimmed by 4 bases and V by 3 bases; bases with no gene match: 4. CDR1 and CDR2 (germline): SGHTA, FQGNSA. This CDR3 has 14 amino acids. For the CDR3, the DNA is TGTGCCAGCAGCTTCGGACTAGACCCAGATACGCAGTATTTT. It specifies CASSFGLDPDTQYF.

The rearrangement uses TRBV18 and TRBJ1-2; TRBD1 agrees at 10 bases. The CDR3 contains 17 residues. Trimming removed 3 bases from V and 4 bases from J; junction bases left unmatched: 11. From germline, CDR1 is KGHSH and CDR2 LQKENI. CDR3 sequence (DNA): TGTGCCAGCTCACCGTCCTCTGGACAGGGGGGAATCTATGGCTACACCTTC. Translation: CASSPSSGQGGIYGYTF. Together with reference TRBV18 and TRBJ1-2, the CDR3 gives the full variable domain: NAGVMQNPRHLVRRRGQEARLRCSPMKGHSHVYWYRQLPEEGLKFMVYLQKENIIDESGMPKERFSAEFPKEGPSILRIQQVVRGDSAAYFCASSPSSGQGGIYGYTFGSGTRLTVV.

The chain links TRBV5-8 to TRBJ2-6; D possibly matches TRBD1 or TRBD2 (5 bases each). In germline, CDR1 is SGHTS, CDR2 YDEGEE. The ends were cut back, 4 bases at V and 0 bases at J, with 14 bases in the middle. The CDR3 sequence is 17 residues long. This CDR3 is CASSTGTNPSGANVLTF. The DNA of the CDR3 is TGTGCCAGCAGCACCGGGACGAACCCCTCTGGGGCCAACGTCCTGACTTTC.

The gene calls are TRBV11-2 and TRBJ2-1; a possible D gene is TRBD2 (5 bases). V was trimmed by 5 bases and J by 0 bases, leaving 14 bases between them. Germline values: CDR1 SGHAT, CDR2 FQNNGV. CDR3 size: 16 residues. The CDR3 reads CASSRERASSYNEQFF. The CDR3 nucleotides are TGTGCCAGCAGCCGGGAACGGGCTAGCTCCTACAATGAGCAGTTCTTC.

This chain joins TRBV19 and TRBJ1-4; D is unclear. CDR1 is LNHDA, CDR2 SQIVND, per germline (reference sequence). Trimming left V 7 bases short and J 6 bases short, with 18 bases between. This CDR3 has 15 residues. The CDR3: CASTLRKGWDEKLFF. The CDR3 nucleotides read TGTGCCAGTACCCTAAGAAAAGGTTGGGATGAAAAACTGTTTTTT.

The chain recombines TRBV7-9 with TRBJ1-2, with TRBD1 matching 8 bases. The germline V gene encodes CDR1 SEHNR and CDR2 FQNEAQ (reference sequence). The CDR3 runs 15 residues. V gave up 5 bases and J gave up 4 bases; unmatched junction bases: 9. The CDR3 region has the DNA TGTGCCAGCAGCCACAGGGGGGGTATCTCCTATGGCTACACCTTC. It encodes CASSHRGGISYGYTF. The full variable domain, rest sourced from reference TRBV7-9 and TRBJ1-2, is DTGVSQNPRHKITKRGQNVTFRCDPISEHNRLYWYRQTLGQGPEFLTYFQNEAQLEKSRLLSDRFSAERPKGSFSTLEIQRTEQGDSAMYLCASSHRGGISYGYTFGSGTRLTVV.

CDR3 loop: CASSSLAGRETQYF. Written as DNA, the CDR3 is TGTGCCAGCAGCTCCCTAGCGGGCAGGGAGACCCAGTACTTC. V is TRBV7-3 and J is TRBJ2-5, with 8 bases aligning to TRBD2. Germline values: CDR1 SGHTA, CDR2 FQGTGA. The junction had 6 bases not matched to a gene; V was cut back by 4 bases and J by 5 bases. This CDR3 region has 14 residues.

The chain combines TRBV19 with TRBJ1-4; TRBD1 is a possible D gene (5 bases). Looked up from germline, CDR1 is LNHDA and CDR2 is SQIVND (reference sequence). V shed 5 bases and J shed 10 bases, with 14 bases lying between them. The CDR3 is 13 residues long. The CDR3 nucleotides read TGTGCCAGTAGTCCCCGCACAGGCAGAAAACTGTTTTTT. This encodes CASSPRTGRKLFF.

The V gene is TRBV10-3, the J gene TRBJ2-1; D unresolved. Germline V gives CDR1 ENHRY, CDR2 SYGVKD. Deletions cut 0 bases from V and 8 bases from J, with 14 bases between. The CDR3 covers 15 residues. CDR3 in amino acids: CAISESQPIDHEQFF. In DNA form, the CDR3 reads TGTGCCATCAGTGAGTCCCAGCCGATAGACCATGAGCAGTTCTTC.

The V call is TRBV9, the J call TRBJ2-1; 7 nucleotides match TRBD1. This CDR3 region has 16 residues. After removal of 2 bases from V and 0 bases from J, the junction contained 5 bases not matched to a gene. The germline V gene has CDR1 SGDLS and CDR2 YYNGEE. The CDR3 DNA reads as TGTGCCAGCAGCGTTACAGGGGTGAGCTCCTACAATGAGCAGTTCTTC. Translating it yields CASSVTGVSSYNEQFF. Complete variable domain (other parts from reference TRBV9 and TRBJ2-1): DSGVTQTPKHLITATGQRVTLRCSPRSGDLSVYWYQQSLDQGLQFLIQYYNGEERAKGNILERFSAQQFPDLHSELNLSSLELGDSALYFCASSVTGVSSYNEQFFGPGTRLTVL.

This chain connects TRBV11-3 to TRBJ1-1, with no clear D. Germline CDR1 and CDR2: SGHNT and YENEEA. Trimming took 5 bases from V and 4 from J, leaving 8 bases between them. CDR3 length: 12 amino acids. The CDR3 DNA reads as TGTGCCAGCAGCCGCGGGTCCACTGAAGCTTTCTTT. Its translation is CASSRGSTEAFF.

The rearrangement links TRBV10-3 to TRBJ2-2, with 7 bases lining up with TRBD2. The CDR3 has 16 residues. The germline V gene encodes CDR1 ENHRY and CDR2 SYGVKD. V dropped 6 bases and J dropped 7; count of bases not matched to a gene: 14. CDR3 DNA: TGTGCCATCAGGCCGAGCGGGACTTATCCGAACGGGGAGCTGTTTTTT. Amino acid sequence: CAIRPSGTYPNGELFF.